This T cell receptor (beta chain) derives from a study of cytotoxic CD8 clonotypes in ibrutinib-treated CLL. Points from the study as a whole: Increased clonality at ibrutinib response gave way to a return toward baseline at progression.

The CDR3 consists of 14 residues. The germline CDR1 and CDR2 sequences are SGHRS and YFSETQ. Trimming pared 0 bases from V and 1 base from J, leaving 6 bases between. Here immunoSEQ multiplex PCR was the method, and the copy in TCRdb shows in-frame clones only, minus some. This repertoire shows over 120,000 clones, about 79% found once; its top ten account for about 13%. There are a few counts of this clone. Its cognate antigen is unknown. The chain carries TRBV5-1 and TRBJ2-3; no reliable D call. This receptor was obtained from a human donor with chronic lymphocytic leukemia. The source was PBMCs, collected after 12 months of ibrutinib treatment. As DNA, the CDR3 is TGCGCCAGCAGCTTGGATCCCGGCACAGATACGCAGTATTTT. Translation: CASSLDPGTDTQYF. Filled out from reference TRBV5-1 and TRBJ2-3, the complete variable domain reads KAGVTQTPRYLIKTRGQQVTLSCSPISGHRSVSWYQQTPGQGLQFLFEYFSETQRNKGNFPGRFSGRQFSNSRSEMNVSTLELGDSALYLCASSLDPGTDTQYFGPGTRLTVL.